This TCR beta chain emerged from a study of blood T cell repertoires in COVID-19. The CDR3 contains 16 residues. CDR1 and CDR2 from the germline V gene are KGHSH and LQKENI. Trimming at V came to 0 bases and at J to 4 bases, leaving 4 bases not matched to a gene. TCRdb's table, derived via immunoSEQ multiplex PCR, lists solely in-frame clones and lacks some. The sample holds around 170,000 clones, 88% seen once. Sequencing was carried out using PBMCs or T cells enriched from blood (not recorded which). The clonotype comes from a woman between 18 and 29 years old who had recovered from COVID-19. This rearrangement joins TRBV18 to TRBJ2-3, with 10 positions matching TRBD2. CDR3 in amino acids: CASSPPGLAIADTQYF. CDR3 DNA sequence: TGTGCCAGCTCACCACCGGGACTAGCGATCGCAGATACGCAGTATTTT.